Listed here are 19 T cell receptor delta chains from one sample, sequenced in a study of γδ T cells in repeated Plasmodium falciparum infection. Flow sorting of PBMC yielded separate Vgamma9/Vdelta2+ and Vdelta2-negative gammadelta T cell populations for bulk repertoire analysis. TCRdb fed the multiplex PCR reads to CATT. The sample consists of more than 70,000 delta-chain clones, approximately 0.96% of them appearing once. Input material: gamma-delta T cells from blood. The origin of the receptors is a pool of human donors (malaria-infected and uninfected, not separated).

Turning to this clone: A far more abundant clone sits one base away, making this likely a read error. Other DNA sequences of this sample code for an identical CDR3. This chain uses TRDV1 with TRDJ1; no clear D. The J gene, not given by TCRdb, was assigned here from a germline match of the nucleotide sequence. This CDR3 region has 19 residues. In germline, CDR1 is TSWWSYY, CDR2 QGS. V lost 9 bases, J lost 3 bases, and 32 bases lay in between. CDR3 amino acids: CALRAVRSVLGVGPDKLIF. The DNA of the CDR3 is TGTGCTCTCCGGGCCGTTCGATCCGTACTAGGGGTAGGCCCCGATAAACTCATCTTT.

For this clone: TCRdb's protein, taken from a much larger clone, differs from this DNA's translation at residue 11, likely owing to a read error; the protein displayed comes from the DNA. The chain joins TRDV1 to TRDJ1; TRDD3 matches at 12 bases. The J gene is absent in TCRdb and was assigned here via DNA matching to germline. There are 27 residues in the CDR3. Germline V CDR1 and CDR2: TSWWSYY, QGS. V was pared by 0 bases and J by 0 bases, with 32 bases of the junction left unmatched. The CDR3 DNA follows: TGTGCTCTTGGGGAACTTGTAAGAGGGGTGCATACGAAACGTACTGGGGGATACTTAAGGCACACCGATAAACTCATCTTT. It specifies CALGELVRGVHTKRTGGYLRHTDKLIF.

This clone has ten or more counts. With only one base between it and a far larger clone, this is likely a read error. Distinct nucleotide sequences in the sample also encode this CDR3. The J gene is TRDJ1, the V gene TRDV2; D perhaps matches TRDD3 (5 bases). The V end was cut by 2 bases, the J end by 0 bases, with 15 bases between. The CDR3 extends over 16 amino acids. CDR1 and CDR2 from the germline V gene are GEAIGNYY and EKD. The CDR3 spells CACDKGTLKYTDKLIF. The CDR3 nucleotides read TGTGCCTGTGACAAGGGGACCCTGAAGTACACCGATAAACTCATCTTT.

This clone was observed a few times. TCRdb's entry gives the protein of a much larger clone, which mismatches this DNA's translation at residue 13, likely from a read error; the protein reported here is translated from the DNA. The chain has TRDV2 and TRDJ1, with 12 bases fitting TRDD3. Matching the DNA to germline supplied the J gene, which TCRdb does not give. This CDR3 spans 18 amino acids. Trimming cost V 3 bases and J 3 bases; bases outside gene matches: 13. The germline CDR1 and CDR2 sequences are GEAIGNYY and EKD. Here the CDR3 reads CACDSRYWGIPGADKLIF. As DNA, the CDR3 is TGTGCCTGTGACTCCCGGTACTGGGGGATACCAGGCGCCGATAAACTCATCTTT.

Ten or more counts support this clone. In nucleotides, the CDR3 is TGTGCTCTTGGGGGTGCCCCTTTCCGTACTGGGGGATCACGTCTCTTCTTT. Protein: CALGGAPFRTGGSRLFF. The chain has TRDV1 and TRDJ2, with 10 bases matching TRDD3. The CDR3 loop spans 17 amino acids. From germline, CDR1 is TSWWSYY and CDR2 QGS. Trimming took 4 bases from V and 14 from J; bases not matched to a gene: 19.

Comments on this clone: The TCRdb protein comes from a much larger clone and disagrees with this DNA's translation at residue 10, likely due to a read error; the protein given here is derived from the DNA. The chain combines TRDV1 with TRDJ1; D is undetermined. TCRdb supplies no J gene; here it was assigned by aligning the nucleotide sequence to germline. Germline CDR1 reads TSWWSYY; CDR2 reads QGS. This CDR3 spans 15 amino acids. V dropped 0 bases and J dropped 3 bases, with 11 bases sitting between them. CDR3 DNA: TGTGCTCTTGGGGAACTTCGAGATAAAGCCGATAAACTCATCTTT. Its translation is CALGELRDKADKLIF.

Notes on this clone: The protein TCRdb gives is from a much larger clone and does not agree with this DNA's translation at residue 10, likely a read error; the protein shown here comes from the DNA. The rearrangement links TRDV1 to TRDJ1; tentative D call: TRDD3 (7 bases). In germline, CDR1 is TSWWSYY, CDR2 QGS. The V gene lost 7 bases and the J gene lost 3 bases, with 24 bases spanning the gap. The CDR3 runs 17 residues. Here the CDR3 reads CALATLLRGMRSDKLIF. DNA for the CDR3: TGTGCTCTTGCGACTCTCCTACGGGGGATGCGATCCGATAAACTCATCTTT.

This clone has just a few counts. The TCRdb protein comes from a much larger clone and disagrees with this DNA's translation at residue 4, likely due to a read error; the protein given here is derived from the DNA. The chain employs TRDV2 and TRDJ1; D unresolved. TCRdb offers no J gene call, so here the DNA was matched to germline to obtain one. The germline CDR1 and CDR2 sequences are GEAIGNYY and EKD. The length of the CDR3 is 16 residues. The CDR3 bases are TGTGCCTGTCACACCATTCAAGGTCTAGGGACCGATAAACTCATCTTT. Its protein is CACHTIQGLGTDKLIF.

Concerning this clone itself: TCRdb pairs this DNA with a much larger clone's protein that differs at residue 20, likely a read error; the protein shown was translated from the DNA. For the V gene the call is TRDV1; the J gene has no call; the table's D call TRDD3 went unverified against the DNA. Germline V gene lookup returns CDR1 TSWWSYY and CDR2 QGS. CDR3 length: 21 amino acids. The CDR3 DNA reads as TGTGCTCTTGGGGAAACCAAACCACCCCGGTACTGGGGATGCGCCACCGATAAACTCACCTTT. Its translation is CALGETKPPRYWGCATDKLTF.

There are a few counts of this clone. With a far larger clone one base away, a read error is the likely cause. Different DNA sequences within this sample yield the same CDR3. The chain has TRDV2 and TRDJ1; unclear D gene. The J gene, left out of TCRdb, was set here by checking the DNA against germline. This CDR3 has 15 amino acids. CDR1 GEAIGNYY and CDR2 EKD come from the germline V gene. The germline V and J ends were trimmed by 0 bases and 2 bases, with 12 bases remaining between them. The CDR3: CACDTVVRPTDKLIF. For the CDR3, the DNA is TGTGCCTGTGACACCGTGGTCCGACCGACCGATAAACTCATCTTT.

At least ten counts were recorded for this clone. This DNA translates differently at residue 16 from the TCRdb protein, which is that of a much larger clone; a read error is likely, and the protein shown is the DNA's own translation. The CDR3 loop reads CACDTKLLPPGDRGYADKLIF. The CDR3 DNA sequence: TGTGCCTGTGACACCAAACTCCTTCCCCCTGGGGATAGGGGGTACGCCGATAAACTCATCTTT. The chain links TRDV2 to TRDJ1; D possibly corresponds to TRDD3 (7 bases). CDR1 and CDR2 (germline): GEAIGNYY, EKD. The CDR3 spans 21 residues. Trimming stripped 0 bases from V and 3 bases from J, with 31 bases between.

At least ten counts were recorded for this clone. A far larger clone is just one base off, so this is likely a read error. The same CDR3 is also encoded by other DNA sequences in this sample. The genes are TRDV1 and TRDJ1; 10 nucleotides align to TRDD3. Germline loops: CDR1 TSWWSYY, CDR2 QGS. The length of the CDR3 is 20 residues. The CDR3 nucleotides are TGTGCTCTTGGGGACCAGTTTCCTGCGTGGGGGATACATTACACCGATAAGCTCATCTTT. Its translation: CALGDQFPAWGIHYTDKLIF.

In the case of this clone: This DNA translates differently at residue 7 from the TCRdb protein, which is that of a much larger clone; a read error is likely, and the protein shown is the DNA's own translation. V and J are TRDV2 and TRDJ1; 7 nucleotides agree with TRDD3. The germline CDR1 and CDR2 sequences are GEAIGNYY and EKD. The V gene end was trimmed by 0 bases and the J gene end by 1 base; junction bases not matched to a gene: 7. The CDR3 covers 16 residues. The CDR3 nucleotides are TGTGCCTGTGACACCGCCCGGGGGATCAGCACCGATAAACTCATCTTT. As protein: CACDTARGISTDKLIF.

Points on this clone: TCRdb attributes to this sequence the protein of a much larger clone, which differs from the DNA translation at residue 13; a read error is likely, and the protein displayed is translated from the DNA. The CDR3 DNA reads as TGTGCCTGTGACACCGTGGCGAAGGTGAGGGATAACACCGATAAACTCATCTTT. Translating gives CACDTVAKVRDNTDKLIF. This sequence joins TRDV2 and TRDJ1, with D perhaps matching TRDD3 (6 bases). TCRdb is silent on the J gene; assignment here came from matching the DNA to germline. In germline, CDR1 is GEAIGNYY, CDR2 EKD. Trimming left V 0 bases short and J 0 bases short, with 19 bases between. The CDR3 totals 18 residues.

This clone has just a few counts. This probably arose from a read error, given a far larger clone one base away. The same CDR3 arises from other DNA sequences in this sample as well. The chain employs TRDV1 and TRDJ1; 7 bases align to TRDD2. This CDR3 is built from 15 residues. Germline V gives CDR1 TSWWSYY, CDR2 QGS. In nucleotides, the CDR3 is TGTGCTCTTGGGGAGCCGCGCTTCCTAAGCGATAAGCTCATCTTT. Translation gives CALGEPRFLSDKLIF.

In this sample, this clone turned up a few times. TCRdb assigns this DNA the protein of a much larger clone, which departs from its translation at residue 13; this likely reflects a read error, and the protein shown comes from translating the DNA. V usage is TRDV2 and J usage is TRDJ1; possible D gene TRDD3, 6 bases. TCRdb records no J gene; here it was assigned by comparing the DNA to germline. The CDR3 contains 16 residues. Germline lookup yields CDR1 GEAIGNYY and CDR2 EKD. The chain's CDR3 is CACDALGGTYTDRLIF. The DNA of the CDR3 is TGTGCCTGTGACGCTTTGGGGGGCACGTACACCGATAGACTCATCTTT.

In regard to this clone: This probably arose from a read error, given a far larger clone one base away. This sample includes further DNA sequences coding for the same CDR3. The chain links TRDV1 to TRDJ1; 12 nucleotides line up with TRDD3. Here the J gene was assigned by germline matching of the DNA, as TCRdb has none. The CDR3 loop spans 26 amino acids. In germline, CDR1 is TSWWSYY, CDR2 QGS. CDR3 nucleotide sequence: TGCGCTCTTGGGGTTGTATTAATTCCTACCCCCCTCGCTGATCGTCTACTGGGGGATACACCCGATAAACTCATCTTT. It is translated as CALGVVLIPTPLADRLLGDTPDKLIF.

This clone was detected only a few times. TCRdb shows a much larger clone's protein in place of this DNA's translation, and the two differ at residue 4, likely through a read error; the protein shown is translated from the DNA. Here the CDR3 DNA reads TGTGCCTGTAACACGTTAGGTGGGGGATACGCGGTTAACGATTTGACAGCACAACTCTTCTTT. It encodes CACNTLGGGYAVNDLTAQLFF. The V and J genes are TRDV2 and TRDJ2; 11 bases are shared with TRDD3. The CDR3 sequence is 21 residues long. Germline V gives CDR1 GEAIGNYY, CDR2 EKD.

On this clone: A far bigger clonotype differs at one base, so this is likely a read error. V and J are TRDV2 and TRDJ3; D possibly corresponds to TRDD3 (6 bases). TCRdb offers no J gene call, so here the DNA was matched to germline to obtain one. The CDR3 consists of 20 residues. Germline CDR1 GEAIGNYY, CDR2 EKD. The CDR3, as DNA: TGTGCTTGTGACACGAGCCCAACTGGGACCCTTTCCTGGGACACCCGACAGATGTTTTTC. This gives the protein CACDTSPTGTLSWDTRQMFF.